The source of this T cell receptor beta chain is a study of T cell responses to AZD1222 COVID-19 vaccine. Profiled with immunoSEQ multiplex PCR; TCRdb holds only in-frame clones, not every one. The sample shows 95,000 or so clones, roughly 90% of them seen only once. V dropped 6 bases and J dropped 2 bases, with 16 bases sitting between them. Germline V gives CDR1 MNHEY, CDR2 SMNVEV (reference sequence). This CDR3 comprises 15 residues. The chain combines TRBV27 with TRBJ1-1; D not certain. The clonotype was recovered from an adult who received the AZD1222 COVID-19 vaccine. The sample was peripheral blood, taken 28 days after the second AZD1222 dose. CDR3 sequence (DNA): TGTGCCAGCAGCCCATATCCAGGATTTAACACTGAAGCTTTCTTT. This sequence encodes CASSPYPGFNTEAFF.